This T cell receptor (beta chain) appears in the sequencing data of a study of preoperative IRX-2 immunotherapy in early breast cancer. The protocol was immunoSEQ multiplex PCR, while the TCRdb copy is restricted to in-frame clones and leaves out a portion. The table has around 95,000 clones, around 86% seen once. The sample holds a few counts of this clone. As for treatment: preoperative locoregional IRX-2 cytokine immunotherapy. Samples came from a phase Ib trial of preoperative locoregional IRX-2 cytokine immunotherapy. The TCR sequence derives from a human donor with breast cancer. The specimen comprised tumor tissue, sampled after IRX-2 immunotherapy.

The CDR3 loop is CASSTWTGEAGNTIYF. The CDR3 coding sequence is TGTGCCAGCAGCACATGGACAGGGGAGGCTGGAAACACCATATATTTT. The genes are TRBV11-3 and TRBJ1-3; 9 bases match TRBD1. With V trimmed by 5 bases and J by 2 bases, 7 bases remained unmatched. The CDR3 sequence is 16 residues long. The germline V gene encodes CDR1 SGHNT and CDR2 YENEEA.